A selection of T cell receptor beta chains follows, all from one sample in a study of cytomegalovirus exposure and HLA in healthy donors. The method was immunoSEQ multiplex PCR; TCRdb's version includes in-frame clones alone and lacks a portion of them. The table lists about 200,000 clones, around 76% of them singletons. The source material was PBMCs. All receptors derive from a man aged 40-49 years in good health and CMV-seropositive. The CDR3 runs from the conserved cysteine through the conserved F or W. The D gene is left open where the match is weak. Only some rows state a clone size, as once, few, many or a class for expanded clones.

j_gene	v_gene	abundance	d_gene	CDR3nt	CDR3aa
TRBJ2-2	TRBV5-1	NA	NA	TGCGCCAGCAGCTCCGGACCTACAGGGACGAACACCGGGGAGCTGTTTTTT	CASSSGPTGTNTGELFF
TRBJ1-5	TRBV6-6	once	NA	TGTGCCAGCAGTTATCCCCTTTATAGCAATCAGCCCCAGCATTTT	CASSYPLYSNQPQHF
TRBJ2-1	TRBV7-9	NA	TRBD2	TGTGCCAGCAGCAGACTAGCGGGAGGGCGGTTTGAGCAGTTCTTC	CASSRLAGGRFEQFF
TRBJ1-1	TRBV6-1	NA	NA	TGTGCCAGCAATCTCCTGGAGGGCAGCACTGAAGCTTTCTTT	CASNLLEGSTEAFF
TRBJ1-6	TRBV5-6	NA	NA	TGTGCCAGCACAAAGACGTGGACAGCTAATTCACCCCTCCACTTT	CASTKTWTANSPLHF
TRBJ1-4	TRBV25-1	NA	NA	TGTGCCAGCAGTCCAATAAGCGTGACAGGACTTAATGAAAAACTGTTTTTT	CASSPISVTGLNEKLFF
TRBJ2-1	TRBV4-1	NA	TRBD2	TGCGCCAGCAGCCAAGGTGCTAGCGGGAAGGGTGAGCAGTTCTTC	CASSQGASGKGEQFF
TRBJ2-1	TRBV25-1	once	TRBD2	TGTGCCAGCAGGGCTAGCGGCCTCCTTTACAATGAGCAGTTCTTC	CASRASGLLYNEQFF
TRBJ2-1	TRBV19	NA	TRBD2	TGTGCCAGTAGTATTACTAGCGGGACCTTCGGCTCCTACAATGAGCAGTTCTTC	CASSITSGTFGSYNEQFF
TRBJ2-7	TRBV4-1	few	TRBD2	TGCGCCAGCAGCCAAGATAGGACTAGCGGCTCCTACGAGCAGTACTTC	CASSQDRTSGSYEQYF
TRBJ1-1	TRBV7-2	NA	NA	TGTGCCAGCAGGTGGGACATGAACACTGAAGCTTTCTTT	CASRWDMNTEAFF
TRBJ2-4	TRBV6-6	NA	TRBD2	TGTGCCAGCAGTTACGGGTTAGCGGGCGCAAACATTCAGTACTTC	CASSYGLAGANIQYF
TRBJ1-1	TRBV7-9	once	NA	TGTGCCAGCAGCCCCGGGTCGCTTTGGAGCACTGAAGCTTTCTTT	CASSPGSLWSTEAFF
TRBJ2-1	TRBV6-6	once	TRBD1	TGTGCCAGCAGACTTAAAACAGGGGGATATACGGATGAGCAGTTCTTC	CASRLKTGGYTDEQFF
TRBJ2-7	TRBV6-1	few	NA	TGTGCCAGCAGACCAACCGGGACTTTCTCCTACGAGCAGTACTTC	CASRPTGTFSYEQYF
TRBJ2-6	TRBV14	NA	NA	TGTGCCAGCAGCCAAGGCGACTCGGGGGCCAACGTCCTGACTTTC	CASSQGDSGANVLTF
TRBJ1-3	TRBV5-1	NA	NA	TGCGCCAGCAGCCCAGGGGAGAGGGGAAACACCATATATTTT	CASSPGERGNTIYF
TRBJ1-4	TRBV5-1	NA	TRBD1	TGCGCCAGCAGCCTCGACAGGGGGGACGAAAAACTGTTTTTT	CASSLDRGDEKLFF
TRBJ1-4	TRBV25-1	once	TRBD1	TGTGCCAGCAGTGAATTTACAGGGGGCGGTGAAAAACTGTTTTTT	CASSEFTGGGEKLFF
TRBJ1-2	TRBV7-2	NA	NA	TGTGCCAGCAGCACTGACAGGATCTATGGCTACACCTTC	CASSTDRIYGYTF
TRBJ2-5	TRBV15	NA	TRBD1	TGTGCCACCGGGGACAGGGGGTACATTCAAGAGACCCAGTACTTC	CATGDRGYIQETQYF
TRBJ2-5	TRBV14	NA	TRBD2	TGTGCCAGCAGCCAGACTAGCGGGAGAAAAGAGACCCAGTACTTC	CASSQTSGRKETQYF
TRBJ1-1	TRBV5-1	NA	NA	TGCGCCAGCAGCTTGGGCGCCTCGGGCACTGAAGCTTTCTTT	CASSLGASGTEAFF
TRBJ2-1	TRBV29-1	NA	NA	TGCAGCGTTGAAGGATTGAGAGGTAATGAGCAGTTCTTC	CSVEGLRGNEQFF
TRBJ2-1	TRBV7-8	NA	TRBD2	TGTGCCAGCACCCGAGCGAGGCGGGAGGGCTTTTATGAGCAGTTCTTC	CASTRARREGFYEQFF
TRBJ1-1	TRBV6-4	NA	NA	TGTGCCAGCATTTCGCACCCCCGGACTGAAGCTTTCTTT	CASISHPRTEAFF
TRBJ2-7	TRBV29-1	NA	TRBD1	TGCAGCGTCCTTCGGACAGGCAACGAGCAGTACTTC	CSVLRTGNEQYF
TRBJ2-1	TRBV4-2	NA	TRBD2	TGTGCCAGCAGCCAAGCCGGGACTAGTCAGGAGGGTGAGCAGTTCTTC	CASSQAGTSQEGEQFF
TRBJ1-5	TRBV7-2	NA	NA	TGTGCCACTTCGGTCGCGAATCAGCCCCAGCATTTT	CATSVANQPQHF
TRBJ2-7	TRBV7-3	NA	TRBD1	TGTGCCAGCAGCCAACATCCGGGACAGGGGAGTAACGAGCAGTACTTC	CASSQHPGQGSNEQYF
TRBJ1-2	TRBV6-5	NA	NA	TGTGCCAGCAGCCTCGACAGGTTCGATGGCTACACCTTC	CASSLDRFDGYTF
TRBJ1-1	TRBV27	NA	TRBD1	TGTGCCAGCAGCCTTAATCCGGGACAGGGGCTAGTGACTGAAGCTTTCTTT	CASSLNPGQGLVTEAFF
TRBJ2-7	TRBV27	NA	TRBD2	TGTGCCAGCAGTTACCTAGACTCAGCGGGGATCTACGAGCAGTACTTC	CASSYLDSAGIYEQYF
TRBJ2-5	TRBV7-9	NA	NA	TGTGCCAGCAGCTTAGCCCGCACTAGCAGCCAAGAGACCCAGTACTTC	CASSLARTSSQETQYF
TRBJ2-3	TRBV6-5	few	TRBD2	TGTGCCAGCAGTGGGACTAGCGGCTACCGGGATACGCAGTATTTT	CASSGTSGYRDTQYF
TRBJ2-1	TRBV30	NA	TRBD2	TGTGCCTGGAGTGTACGGGGACTAGCGTTCAATGAGCAGTTCTTC	CAWSVRGLAFNEQFF
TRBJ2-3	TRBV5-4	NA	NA	TGTGCCAGCAGCTTGGGCGGAAGCACAGATACGCAGTATTTT	CASSLGGSTDTQYF
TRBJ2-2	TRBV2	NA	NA	TGTGCCAGCAGTGACGAGCACCGCGGCGGGGAGCTGTTTTTT	CASSDEHRGGELFF
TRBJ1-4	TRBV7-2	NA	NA	TGTGCCAGCAGCTCGGGCGGGGGAAGAGTTGAAAAACTGTTTTTT	CASSSGGGRVEKLFF
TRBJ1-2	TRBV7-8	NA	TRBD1	TGTGCCAGCAGCTTACGGGGCGCGTCAGGGGGCAACTATGGCTACACCTTC	CASSLRGASGGNYGYTF
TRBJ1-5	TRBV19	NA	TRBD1	TGTGCCAGTAGGCAGGGGGGCCAGCCCCAGCATTTT	CASRQGGQPQHF
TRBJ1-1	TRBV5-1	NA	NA	TGCGCCAGCAGCTTGGCCGTGACTAACACTGAAGCTTTCTTT	CASSLAVTNTEAFF
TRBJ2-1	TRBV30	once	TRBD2	TGTGCCCATGAGCGGGAGGGCTACAATGAGCAGTTCTTC	CAHEREGYNEQFF
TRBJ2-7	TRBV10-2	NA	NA	TGCGCCAGCAGGAACAGGACCTACGAGCAGTACTTC	CASRNRTYEQYF
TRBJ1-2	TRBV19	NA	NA	TGTGCCAGTACCTCACACTTCGGGGCGGAGGGGCTGGGCTATGGCTACACCTTC	CASTSHFGAEGLGYGYTF
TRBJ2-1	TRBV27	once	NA	TGTGCCAGCAGTTTCAGGGGCGTGTTGAATGAGCAGTTCTTC	CASSFRGVLNEQFF
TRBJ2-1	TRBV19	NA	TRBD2	TGTGCCAGTAGCCCACCGGGCGGGAGTAATGAGCAGTTCTTC	CASSPPGGSNEQFF
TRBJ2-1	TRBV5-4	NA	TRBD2	TGTGCCAGCAGCGGGGGAGGGAACCCTGAGCAGTTCTTC	CASSGGGNPEQFF